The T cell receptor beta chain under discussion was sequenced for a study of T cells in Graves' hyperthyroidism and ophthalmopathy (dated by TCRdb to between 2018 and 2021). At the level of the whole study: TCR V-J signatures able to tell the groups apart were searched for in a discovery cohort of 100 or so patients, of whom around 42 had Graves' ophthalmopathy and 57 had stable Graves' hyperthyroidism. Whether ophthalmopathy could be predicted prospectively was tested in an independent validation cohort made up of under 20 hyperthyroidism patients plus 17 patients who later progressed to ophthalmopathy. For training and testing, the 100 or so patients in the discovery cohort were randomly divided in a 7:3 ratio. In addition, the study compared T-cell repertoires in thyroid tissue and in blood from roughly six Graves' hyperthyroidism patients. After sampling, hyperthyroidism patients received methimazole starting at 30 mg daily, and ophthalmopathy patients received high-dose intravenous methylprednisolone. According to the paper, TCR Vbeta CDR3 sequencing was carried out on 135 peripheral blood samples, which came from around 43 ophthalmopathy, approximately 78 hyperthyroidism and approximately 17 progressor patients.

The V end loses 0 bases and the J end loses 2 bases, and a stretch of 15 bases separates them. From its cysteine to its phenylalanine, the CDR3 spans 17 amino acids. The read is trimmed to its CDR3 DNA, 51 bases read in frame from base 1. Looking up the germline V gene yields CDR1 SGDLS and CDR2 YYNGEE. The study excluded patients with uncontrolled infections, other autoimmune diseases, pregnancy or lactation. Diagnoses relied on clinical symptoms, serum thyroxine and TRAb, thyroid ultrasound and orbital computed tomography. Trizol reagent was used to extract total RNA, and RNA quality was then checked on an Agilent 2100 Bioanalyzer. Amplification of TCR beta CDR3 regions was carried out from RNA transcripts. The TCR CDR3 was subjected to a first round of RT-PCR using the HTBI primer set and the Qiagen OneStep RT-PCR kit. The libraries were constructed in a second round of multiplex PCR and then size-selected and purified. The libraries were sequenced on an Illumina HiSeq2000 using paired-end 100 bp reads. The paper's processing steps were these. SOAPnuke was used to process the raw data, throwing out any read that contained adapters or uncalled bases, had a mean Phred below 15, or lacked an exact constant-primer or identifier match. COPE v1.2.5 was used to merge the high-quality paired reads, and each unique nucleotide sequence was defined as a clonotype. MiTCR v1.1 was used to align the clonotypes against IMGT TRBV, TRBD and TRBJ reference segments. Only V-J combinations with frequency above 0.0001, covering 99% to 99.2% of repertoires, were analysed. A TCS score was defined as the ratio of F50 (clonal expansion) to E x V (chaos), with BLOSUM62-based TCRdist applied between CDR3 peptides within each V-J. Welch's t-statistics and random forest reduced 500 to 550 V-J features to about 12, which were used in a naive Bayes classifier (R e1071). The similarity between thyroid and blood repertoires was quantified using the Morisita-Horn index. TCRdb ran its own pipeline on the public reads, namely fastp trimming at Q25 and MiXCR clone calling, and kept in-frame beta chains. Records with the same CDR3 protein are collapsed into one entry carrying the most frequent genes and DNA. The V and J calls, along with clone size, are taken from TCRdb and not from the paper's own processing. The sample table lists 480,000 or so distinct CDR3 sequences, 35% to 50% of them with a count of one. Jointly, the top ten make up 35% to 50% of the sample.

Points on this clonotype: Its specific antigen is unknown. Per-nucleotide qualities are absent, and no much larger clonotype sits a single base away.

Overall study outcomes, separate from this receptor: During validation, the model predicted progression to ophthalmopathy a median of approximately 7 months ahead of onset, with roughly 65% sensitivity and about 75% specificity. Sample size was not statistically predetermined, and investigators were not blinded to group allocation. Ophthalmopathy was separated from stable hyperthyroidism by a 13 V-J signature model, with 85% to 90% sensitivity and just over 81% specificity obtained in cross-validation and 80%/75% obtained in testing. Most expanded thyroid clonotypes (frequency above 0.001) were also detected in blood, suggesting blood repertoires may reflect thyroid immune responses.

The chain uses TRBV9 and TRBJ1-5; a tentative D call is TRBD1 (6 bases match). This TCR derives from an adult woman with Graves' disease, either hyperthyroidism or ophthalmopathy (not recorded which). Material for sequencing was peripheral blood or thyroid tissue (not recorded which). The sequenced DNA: TGTGCCAGCAGCGTAGGGGCAGGGGAACGCGGCAATCAGCCCCAGCATTTT. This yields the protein CASSVGAGERGNQPQHF.